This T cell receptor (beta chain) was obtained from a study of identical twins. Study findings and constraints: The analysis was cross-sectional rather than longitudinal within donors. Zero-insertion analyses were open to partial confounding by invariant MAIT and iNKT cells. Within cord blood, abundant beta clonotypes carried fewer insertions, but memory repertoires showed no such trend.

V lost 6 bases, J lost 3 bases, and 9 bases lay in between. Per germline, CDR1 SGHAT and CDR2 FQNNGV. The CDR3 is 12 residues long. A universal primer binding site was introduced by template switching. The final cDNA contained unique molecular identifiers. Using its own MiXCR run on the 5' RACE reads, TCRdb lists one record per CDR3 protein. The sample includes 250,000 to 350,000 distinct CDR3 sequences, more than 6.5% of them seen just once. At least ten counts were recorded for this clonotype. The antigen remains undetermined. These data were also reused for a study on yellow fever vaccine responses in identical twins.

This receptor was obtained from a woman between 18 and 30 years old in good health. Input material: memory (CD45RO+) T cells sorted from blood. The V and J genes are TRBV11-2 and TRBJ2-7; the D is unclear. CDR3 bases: TGTGCCAGCAGGTCTGGCGTCTACGAGCAGTACTTC. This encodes CASRSGVYEQYF.